Sequencing of this T cell receptor beta chain was carried out in a study of blood T cell repertoires in COVID-19. Study information: Researchers got acute and convalescent COVID-19 samples from the United States, Italy and Spain. Sources were T cells, B-cell-depleted T cells, or PBMCs; the material itself was cDNA or gDNA.

Enrollment of patients from Seattle took place during active infection, with longitudinal follow-up. Original processing notes: How many nucleated cells were present was estimated from reference gene primer amplification. Here immunoSEQ multiplex PCR was the method, and the copy in TCRdb shows in-frame clones only, minus some. V and J calls and clone size are given by that table; D and trimming were obtained from the DNA. This sample carries approximately 300,000 clones, about 90% of them seen once, and the ten largest clones take under 1.1%. Sequencing was carried out using peripheral blood. The sequence derives from a woman aged 40-49 years with COVID-19, enrolled during active disease.

Written as DNA, the CDR3 is TGTGCCAGTAGTATGGTGGGGGCGCTTAACACCGGGGAGCTGTTTTTT. This gives the protein CASSMVGALNTGELFF. This rearrangement joins TRBV19 to TRBJ2-2; the D gene is possibly TRBD1 (6 bases). CDR3 length: 16 residues. V was trimmed by 3 bases and J by 2 bases, leaving 13 bases between them. Germline-derived CDR1 and CDR2 are LNHDA and SQIVND (reference sequence).